This passage covers 6 T cell receptor beta chains from one sample sequenced in a study of cytomegalovirus exposure and HLA in healthy donors. The PCR had 60 Vbeta and 13 Jbeta primers. Generated by immunoSEQ multiplex PCR, the TCRdb table keeps only in-frame clones and is missing some. The sample includes under 110,000 clones, 71% of them seen just once. The sample comprised PBMCs. The receptors originated from a female donor in good health and CMV-seronegative.

V usage is TRBV6-6 and J usage is TRBJ1-1; 7 positions agree with TRBD1. Trimming at V came to 2 bases and at J to 4 bases, leaving 4 bases not matched to a gene. The CDR3 runs 14 residues. Germline-derived CDR1 and CDR2 are MNHNY and SVGAGI (reference sequence). The CDR3 reads CASSYEGAATEAFF. DNA for the CDR3: TGTGCCAGCAGTTACGAGGGGGCGGCCACTGAAGCTTTCTTT.

Remarks on this clone: Other nucleotide sequences in the sample specify the same CDR3. The DNA for the CDR3 is TGTGCCAGCAGCTTAGTAGGGGGGGCATCCTACGAGCAGTACTTC. This sequence encodes CASSLVGGASYEQYF. The chain recombines TRBV7-6 with TRBJ2-7; TRBD2 is a possible D gene (7 bases). This CDR3 region has 15 residues. With 1 base removed from V and 1 base from J, the gap between germline ends came to 11 bases. The germline V gene has CDR1 SGHVS and CDR2 FNYEAQ.

This sequence joins TRBV5-4 and TRBJ1-2, with D maybe TRBD1 (5 bases). The germline V gene encodes CDR1 SGHNT and CDR2 YYREEE (reference sequence). Between the trimmed V and J ends, which lost 1 base and 4 bases, there was a span of 14 bases. The CDR3 has 15 residues. CDR3 residues: CASSLSQGYAYGYTF. CDR3 DNA sequence: TGTGCCAGCAGCTTGTCGCAGGGTTACGCCTATGGCTACACCTTC.

J is TRBJ2-1 and V is TRBV14; 13 positions agree with TRBD2. Looked up from germline, CDR1 is SGHDN and CDR2 is FVKESK. J lost 0 bases, V lost 0 bases, and 5 bases had no gene match. There are 19 residues in the CDR3. CDR3 amino acids: CASSQDPGLAGYSYNEQFF. The CDR3 DNA reads TGTGCCAGCAGCCAAGATCCGGGACTAGCGGGATACTCCTACAATGAGCAGTTCTTC.

This clone has a single count. The chain joins TRBV18 to TRBJ1-5; D not certain. The CDR3 is 14 residues long. Germline V gene sequence: CDR1 KGHSH, CDR2 LQKENI. The ends were cut back, 6 bases at V and 1 base at J, with 10 bases in the middle. CDR3 amino acids: CASSRELSNQPQHF. The CDR3 DNA sequence: TGTGCCAGCTCCCGAGAGTTGAGCAATCAGCCCCAGCATTTT.

This clone was observed at least ten times. V gene TRBV4-3 combines with J gene TRBJ2-2, with 7 positions matching TRBD1. The trim removed 3 bases at V and 5 bases at J, leaving 9 bases unmatched. Germline V gene sequence: CDR1 LGHNA, CDR2 YSLEER. The CDR3 is 16 residues long. CDR3 in amino acids: CASSQETGLETGELFF. The CDR3 DNA follows: TGCGCCAGCAGCCAGGAGACAGGGTTGGAAACCGGGGAGCTGTTTTTT.